This T cell receptor (beta chain) was found in a study of circulating and synovial CD4+ cells in juvenile arthritis. Study observations and caveats: CPL and bulk CD4 samples differed at least tenfold in T cell genomes.

In regard to this clone: Its antigen is unknown.

The data were produced by immunoSEQ multiplex PCR, yet TCRdb's version contains in-frame clones alone and is incomplete. The repertoire includes some 15,000 clones, around 91% of them detected once, and about 0.73% sits in the top ten. Trimming took off 1 base at V and 2 bases at J, with 13 bases between the two ends. This CDR3 contains 15 residues. Germline CDR1 reads SQVTM; CDR2 reads ANQGSEA. V and J are TRBV29-1 and TRBJ2-3; TRBD2 might be the D (6 bases). This receptor was obtained from a human donor with juvenile idiopathic arthritis. Specimen: CD4+ T cells from blood. CDR3 nucleotides: TGCAGCGTTGAAGTAGCGGCAGGGACCACAGATACGCAGTATTTT. Translating it yields CSVEVAAGTTDTQYF.